The T cell receptor beta chain under discussion was sequenced for a study of vaccination and CD4 T cells after COVID-19. Study-wide context: Samples were taken after vaccination, a median of roughly 70 days after dose two, with a range of 14 to 241. Study-wide findings and caveats: In convalescent patients, 304 of 307 vaccine-specific clones were mono-reactive for SARS-CoV-2 spike.

Treatment here: roughly ten-day PBMC culture with coronavirus spike peptide pools or control peptides (ViraFEST assay). The sample holds one count of this clonotype. The antigen is not known. Germline V gives CDR1 DFQATT, CDR2 SNEGSKA (reference sequence). The length of the CDR3 is 11 residues. Oncomine TCR Beta short-read sequencing was applied to DNA from cultured CD4+ T cells. Each CDR3 protein is one row after TCRdb ran MiXCR on the PCR reads. The sample lists around 19,000 distinct CDR3 sequences, 70% to 80% occurring once. This rearrangement joins TRBV20-1 to TRBJ1-1; possible D gene TRBD1, 6 bases. The receptor comes from a human donor who had recovered from COVID-19. Source material: CD4+ T cells from blood, cultured in vitro. In nucleotides, the CDR3 is TGCCGCGGGGCAGGGGCCACTGAAGCTTTCTTT. As protein: CRGAGATEAFF.